The 25 T cell receptor beta chains presented below share a single source sample, sequenced in a study of T cell responses to AZD1222 COVID-19 vaccine. Profiled with immunoSEQ multiplex PCR; TCRdb holds only in-frame clones, not every one. The sample holds 69,000 or so clones; 85% to 90% are singletons and the top ten take roughly 5%. The specimen was peripheral blood, collected 28 days after the second dose of the MenACWY control vaccine. Receptors originate from an adult who received the MenACWY meningococcal vaccine as a control.

V usage is TRBV5-1 and J usage is TRBJ2-1, with D possibly matching TRBD1 (5 bases). CDR3 length: 15 residues. Germline V gene lookup returns CDR1 SGHRS and CDR2 YFSETQ. V lost 4 bases to trimming and J lost 8 bases, with 19 bases between them. In DNA form, the CDR3 reads TGCGCCAGCAGCCGAAGGGCAGGGTATGGGGATGAGCAGTTCTTC. Translated: CASSRRAGYGDEQFF. Complete variable domain (other parts from reference TRBV5-1 and TRBJ2-1): KAGVTQTPRYLIKTRGQQVTLSCSPISGHRSVSWYQQTPGQGLQFLFEYFSETQRNKGNFPGRFSGRQFSNSRSEMNVSTLELGDSALYLCASSRRAGYGDEQFFGPGTRLTVL.

The gene calls are TRBV27 and TRBJ1-2; 8 positions match TRBD1. The CDR3 length is 15 residues. J gave up 5 bases and V 6 bases, and 11 bases lay outside the gene matches. Germline V CDR1 and CDR2: MNHEY, SMNVEV (reference sequence). DNA for the CDR3: TGTGCCAGCAGCCCCGATGGACAGGGTTATTATGGCTACACCTTC. Protein sequence: CASSPDGQGYYGYTF.

The rearrangement links TRBV5-4 to TRBJ2-3; 10 nucleotides align to TRBD2. The length of the CDR3 is 15 residues. V was pared by 4 bases and J by 1 base, with 3 bases of the junction left unmatched. Germline assignment: CDR1 SGHNT and CDR2 YYREEE (reference sequence). The CDR3 region has the DNA TGTGCCAGCAGCCACGGACTAGCGGGCACAGATACGCAGTATTTT. Residues: CASSHGLAGTDTQYF.

V is TRBV5-8 and J is TRBJ2-5, with D unresolved. This CDR3 has 14 amino acids. Trimming stripped 0 bases from V and 5 bases from J, with 11 bases between. The V gene's germline CDR1 is SGHTS and CDR2 YDEGEE. CDR3: CASSLGAGPETQYF. CDR3 DNA sequence: TGTGCCAGCAGCTTGGGGGCCGGTCCTGAGACCCAGTACTTC.

V is TRBV18 and J is TRBJ2-5; a possible D gene is TRBD2 (6 bases). V lost 5 bases and J 6 bases, leaving 16 bases between the germline ends. The V gene's germline CDR1 is KGHSH and CDR2 LQKENI. CDR3 length: 14 amino acids. CDR3 bases: TGTGCCAGCTCAGCAAGCGGCGGGGCAAAGACCCAGTACTTC. Its protein product is CASSASGGAKTQYF.

The chain is built from TRBV5-4 and TRBJ2-7; no definite D call. The CDR3 has 16 residues. The ends were cut back, 0 bases at V and 0 bases at J, with 13 bases in the middle. Germline assignment: CDR1 SGHNT and CDR2 YYREEE (reference sequence). For the CDR3, the DNA is TGTGCCAGCAGCTTGGAGGTCCCCACAAGCTCCTACGAGCAGTACTTC. As protein: CASSLEVPTSSYEQYF.

This chain links TRBV19 with TRBJ2-2; TRBD2 might be the D (5 bases). The CDR3 covers 15 residues. The germline CDR1 and CDR2 sequences are LNHDA and SQIVND (reference sequence). The ends were cut back, 4 bases at V and 1 base at J, with 10 bases in the middle. CDR3 loop: CASSTAGKNTGELFF. The CDR3, as DNA: TGTGCCAGTAGTACCGCCGGGAAGAACACCGGGGAGCTGTTTTTT.

This chain joins TRBV3-1 (or the pseudogene TRBV3-2) and TRBJ1-2; D unclear. Germline V gene sequence: CDR1 LGHDT, CDR2 YNNKEL (reference sequence). V shed 0 bases and J shed 4 bases, with 9 bases lying between them. CDR3 length: 14 amino acids. The CDR3 region has the DNA TGTGCCAGCAGCCAAGAAGCAGAGGCCTATGGCTACACCTTC. Encoded protein: CASSQEAEAYGYTF.

The chain is built from TRBV19 and TRBJ2-7; TRBD1 agrees at 11 bases. This CDR3 spans 14 amino acids. Germline V gives CDR1 LNHDA, CDR2 SQIVND (reference sequence). With 4 bases clipped from V and 5 bases from J, the junction kept 4 bases outside the gene matches. CDR3 DNA sequence: TGTGCCAGTAGTACACGGACAGGGGGCGACGAGCAGTACTTC. This codes for CASSTRTGGDEQYF. Based on the CDR3 plus reference TRBV19 and TRBJ2-7, the full variable domain is DGGITQSPKYLFRKEGQNVTLSCEQNLNHDAMYWYRQDPGQGLRLIYYSQIVNDFQKGDIAEGYSVSREKKESFPLTVTSAQKNPTAFYLCASSTRTGGDEQYFGPGTRLTVT.

The chain couples TRBV11-3 to TRBJ2-7; 8 bases line up with TRBD1. This CDR3 is built from 16 residues. The J segment lost 5 bases and the V segment lost 1 base, leaving 10 bases of the junction unmatched. Germline assignment: CDR1 SGHNT and CDR2 YENEEA. The CDR3 DNA is TGTGCCAGCAGCTTAGGGGAAGGGACAGGAAAAGACGAGCAGTACTTC. It encodes CASSLGEGTGKDEQYF. Using reference TRBV11-3 and TRBJ2-7 for the parts outside the CDR3, the full variable domain is EAGVVQSPRYKIIEKKQPVAFWCNPISGHNTLYWYLQNLGQGPELLIRYENEEAVDDSQLPKDRFSAERLKGVDSTLKIQPAELGDSAVYLCASSLGEGTGKDEQYFGPGTRLTVT.

The V call is TRBV30, the J call TRBJ1-1; weak D call: TRBD1 (5 bases). The CDR3 loop spans 13 amino acids. Germline values: CDR1 GTSNPN, CDR2 SVGIG (reference sequence). Between the trimmed V and J ends, which lost 5 bases and 1 base, there was a span of 11 bases. The CDR3 DNA reads as TGTGCCTGGTTTGGGACCACGAACACTGAAGCTTTCTTT. It encodes CAWFGTTNTEAFF.

The chain joins TRBV10-3 to TRBJ1-6, with 7 positions matching TRBD1. V dropped 4 bases and J dropped 9; count of bases not matched to a gene: 6. CDR3 length: 14 residues. Per germline, CDR1 ENHRY and CDR2 SYGVKD. The CDR3 reads CAISVDREFSPLHF. CDR3 nucleotide sequence: TGTGCCATCAGTGTAGACAGGGAGTTTTCACCCCTCCACTTT.

This rearrangement joins TRBV3-1 (or the pseudogene TRBV3-2) to TRBJ2-2; no reliable D call. Germline V CDR1 and CDR2: LGHDT, YNNKEL (reference sequence). This CDR3 comprises 13 residues. Deletions cut 4 bases from V and 2 bases from J, with 5 bases between. CDR3 in DNA: TGTGCCAGCAGCCCCTATAACACCGGGGAGCTGTTTTTT. This codes for CASSPYNTGELFF.

The CDR3 DNA is TGTGCCAGCAGTCAAAGACGGGACCGCAATTCACCCCTCCACTTT. Its translation: CASSQRRDRNSPLHF. The rearrangement uses TRBV27 and TRBJ1-6, with D perhaps matching TRBD1 (5 bases). V was trimmed by 5 bases and J by 7 bases, leaving 15 bases between them. The length of the CDR3 is 15 residues. Germline V gene sequence: CDR1 MNHEY, CDR2 SMNVEV (reference sequence).

CDR3 in DNA: TGTGCCAGCAGCATCGAAGGGGGGTCCTACAATGAGCAGTTCTTC. Protein: CASSIEGGSYNEQFF. V usage is TRBV7-2 and J usage is TRBJ2-1; D assignment may be TRBD1 or TRBD2 (6 bases each). Germline CDR1 SGHTA, CDR2 FQGNSA. The CDR3 is made up of 15 amino acids. Deletions cut 5 bases from V and 1 base from J, with 12 bases between. Full variable domain (missing parts from reference TRBV7-2 and TRBJ2-1): GAGVSQSPSNKVTEKGKDVELRCDPISGHTALYWYRQSLGQGLEFLIYFQGNSAPDKSGLPSDRFSAERTGGSVSTLTIQRTQQEDSAVYLCASSIEGGSYNEQFFGPGTRLTVL.

V is TRBV3-1 (or the pseudogene TRBV3-2) and J is TRBJ2-1, with D possibly TRBD2 on 5 matching bases. Germline V gene lookup returns CDR1 LGHDT and CDR2 YNNKEL (reference sequence). The V and J ends lost 1 base and 8 bases respectively, with 15 bases between them. This CDR3 is 15 amino acids long. CDR3: CASSQAWRANDEQFF. CDR3 DNA: TGTGCCAGCAGCCAAGCGTGGCGGGCAAACGATGAGCAGTTCTTC.

This chain connects TRBV7-2 to TRBJ2-7, with D perhaps TRBD1 or TRBD2 (5 bases each). Trimming removed 5 bases from V and 2 bases from J, with 19 bases in between. The germline V gene has CDR1 SGHTA and CDR2 FQGNSA. The CDR3 covers 16 residues. CDR3 bases: TGTGCCAGCAGCCCTACCGGGACGACTGCCACCTACGAGCAGTACTTC. Its protein product is CASSPTGTTATYEQYF. The variable domain in full, with the rest retrieved from reference TRBV7-2 and TRBJ2-7, is GAGVSQSPSNKVTEKGKDVELRCDPISGHTALYWYRQSLGQGLEFLIYFQGNSAPDKSGLPSDRFSAERTGGSVSTLTIQRTQQEDSAVYLCASSPTGTTATYEQYFGPGTRLTVT.

This chain connects TRBV7-8 to TRBJ2-7; D is uncertain. The germline CDR1 and CDR2 sequences are SGHVS and FQNEAQ. V lost 5 bases and J lost 3, with 5 bases in between. This CDR3 spans 11 amino acids. The CDR3 DNA reads as TGTGCCAGCAGCGCCCACTACGAGCAGTACTTC. This translates into CASSAHYEQYF.

The chain joins TRBV6-5 to TRBJ2-2, with D possibly being TRBD1 (5 bases). Germline-derived CDR1 and CDR2 are MNHEY and SVGAGI. Trimming removed 2 bases from V and 4 bases from J, with 11 bases in between. The CDR3 loop spans 15 amino acids. In DNA form, the CDR3 reads TGTGCCAGCAGTTACAAGGGGTCGGGCACCGGGGAGCTGTTTTTT. Residues: CASSYKGSGTGELFF.

This clone came up once. The chain combines TRBV5-1 with TRBJ2-3, with 10 bases aligning to TRBD1. The CDR3 is 15 amino acids. The germline V gene has CDR1 SGHRS and CDR2 YFSETQ. Unmatched junction bases numbered 6, after V lost 3 bases and J lost 5 bases. The CDR3 spells CASSSGQGERDTQYF. In DNA, the CDR3 is TGCGCCAGCAGCTCCGGACAGGGGGAGAGAGATACGCAGTATTTT. The whole variable domain, remainder taken from reference TRBV5-1 and TRBJ2-3, is KAGVTQTPRYLIKTRGQQVTLSCSPISGHRSVSWYQQTPGQGLQFLFEYFSETQRNKGNFPGRFSGRQFSNSRSEMNVSTLELGDSALYLCASSSGQGERDTQYFGPGTRLTVL.

V is TRBV4-3 and J is TRBJ1-1; unclear D gene. Trimming cost V 0 bases and J 1 base, with 9 bases left between them. CDR1 and CDR2 (germline): LGHNA, YSLEER. The CDR3 is 15 residues long. The CDR3 loop reads CASSQDPLANTEAFF. The CDR3, as DNA: TGCGCCAGCAGCCAAGATCCGCTGGCGAACACTGAAGCTTTCTTT.

The V call is TRBV24-1, the J call TRBJ2-3; 7 bases match TRBD1. The V segment lost 9 bases and the J segment 6 bases; nucleotides outside the gene matches: 14. Germline V lookup: CDR1 KGHDR, CDR2 SFDVKD. The CDR3 length is 15 residues. The CDR3 nucleotides are TGTGCCACCGCACGACAGGGAGAATGGCGGGATACGCAGTATTTT. Translated, it gives CATARQGEWRDTQYF.

This chain uses TRBV21-1 with TRBJ2-7; the table's TRBD1 call for D was not verified on the DNA. TRBV21-1 is a documented pseudogene. This CDR3 region has 18 residues. CDR3 bases: TGTGCCAGCAGCAAACACCCGGTTCCGGGGACAGGGGGCTACGAGCAGTACTTC. As protein: CASSKHPVPGTGGYEQYF.

The genes are TRBV7-9 and TRBJ2-1; 13 bases are a match to TRBD2. Germline lookup yields CDR1 SEHNR and CDR2 FQNEAQ (reference sequence). J was trimmed by 3 bases and V by 0 bases; bases with no gene match: 2. The length of the CDR3 is 17 residues. The CDR3 reads CASSLAGLAGSYNEQFF. CDR3 nucleotides: TGTGCCAGCAGCTTAGCGGGACTAGCGGGAAGCTACAATGAGCAGTTCTTC.

This sequence joins TRBV13 and TRBJ2-2, with 8 bases that match TRBD2. This CDR3 is built from 16 residues. J gave up 7 bases and V 3 bases, and 10 bases lay outside the gene matches. CDR1 PRHDT and CDR2 FYEKMQ come from the germline V gene (reference sequence). The CDR3 sequence: CASSLAGGRRVGELFF. The CDR3 bases are TGTGCCAGCAGCTTGGCGGGGGGAAGGCGAGTCGGGGAGCTGTTTTTT.